This TCR beta chain stems from a study of radiotherapy plus CTLA-4 blockade in lung cancer. The CDR3 is 13 amino acids. Germline CDR1 is MNHNS and CDR2 is SASEGT. Trimming removed 8 bases from V and 0 bases from J, with 8 bases in between. Profiling relied on immunoSEQ multiplex PCR, and the TCRdb table lists in-frame clones only, not all of them. The profile shows tens of thousands of clones, about four fifths of them singletons. The starting material was peripheral blood, obtained from a patient treated with radiotherapy plus ipilimumab. The clonotype originates from a human donor with non-small cell lung cancer that progressed on radiotherapy plus ipilimumab. The chain couples TRBV6-1 to TRBJ1-5; a possible D gene is TRBD1 (5 bases). Here the CDR3 reads CASWDYSNQPQHF. CDR3 bases: TGTGCCAGCTGGGACTATAGCAATCAGCCCCAGCATTTT.